What follows are 12 T cell receptor beta chains derived from one specimen sequenced in a study of shared clonotypes between healthy human individuals. CD45RO negativity and positive selection for CCR7 defined naive CD8 cells, a population that excluded terminally differentiated effector memory CD45RA+ cells. Assay: immunoSEQ multiplex PCR; the TCRdb copy retains only in-frame clones and omits some. The sample carries about 600,000 clones, nearly 97% recorded once. Material: naive CD8+ T cells sorted from blood. The receptor source for this set is a young woman in good health.

This clone was recorded only once. The chain links TRBV29-1 to TRBJ2-1, with 9 positions matching TRBD2. Germline values: CDR1 SQVTM, CDR2 ANQGSEA. V trimming: 6 bases; J trimming: 6 bases; junction bases outside the gene matches: 12. This CDR3 has 15 amino acids. CDR3 sequence reads: CSVGGGGLVSNEQFF. The CDR3 DNA follows: TGCAGCGTCGGCGGGGGGGGCTTAGTTTCCAATGAGCAGTTCTTC.

V usage is TRBV10-2 and J usage is TRBJ1-1, with D uncertain. Looked up from germline, CDR1 is WSHSY and CDR2 is SAAADI. This CDR3 comprises 14 residues. Trimming took off 2 bases at V and 1 base at J, with 8 bases between the two ends. DNA for the CDR3: TGCGCCAGCAGTGAGACGGCCAGGAACACTGAAGCTTTCTTT. Protein sequence: CASSETARNTEAFF.

V is TRBV2 and J is TRBJ2-1; a possible D gene is TRBD2 (5 bases). The germline V gene encodes CDR1 SNHLY and CDR2 FYNNEI. With 1 base removed from V and 1 base from J, the gap between germline ends came to 5 bases. The CDR3 is 14 residues long. The CDR3 reads CASSEGTSYNEQFF. CDR3 nucleotides: TGTGCCAGCAGTGAAGGGACTTCCTACAATGAGCAGTTCTTC.

V is TRBV27 and J is TRBJ2-1; D is unresolved. The V gene's germline CDR1 is MNHEY and CDR2 SMNVEV (reference sequence). Trimming stripped 3 bases from V and 8 bases from J, with 14 bases between. This CDR3 is 14 amino acids long. The CDR3 spells CASSLALSGHEQFF. CDR3 DNA sequence: TGTGCCAGCAGTTTGGCGCTCTCCGGCCATGAGCAGTTCTTC.

This chain links TRBV15 with TRBJ2-1; D may be TRBD1 (6 bases). CDR1 is LNHNV, CDR2 YYDKDF, per germline (reference sequence). V was trimmed by 2 bases and J by 1 base, leaving 6 bases between them. The CDR3 is 14 residues long. The CDR3 region is CATSRQGSYNEQFF. As DNA, the CDR3 is TGTGCCACCAGCAGACAGGGGTCCTACAATGAGCAGTTCTTC. Full variable domain (rest looked up from reference TRBV15 and TRBJ2-1): DAMVIQNPRYQVTQFGKPVTLSCSQTLNHNVMYWYQQKSSQAPKLLFHYYDKDFNNEADTPDNFQSRRPNTSFCFLDIRSPGLGDTAMYLCATSRQGSYNEQFFGPGTRLTVL.

About this clone itself: The sample has other DNA sequences that encode this CDR3 too. The chain carries TRBV27 and TRBJ2-7; 10 bases match TRBD1. Trimming at V came to 5 bases and at J to 3 bases, leaving 4 bases not matched to a gene. Per germline, CDR1 MNHEY and CDR2 SMNVEV (reference sequence). The CDR3 totals 14 residues. CDR3 nucleotide sequence: TGTGCCAGCAGTCCAGGGACAGGGGACTACGAGCAGTACTTC. Translated: CASSPGTGDYEQYF.

The V gene is TRBV28, the J gene TRBJ1-5; D gene ambiguous. This CDR3 is built from 12 residues. Germline lookup yields CDR1 MDHEN and CDR2 SYDVKM. Between the trimmed V and J ends, which lost 3 bases and 6 bases, there was a span of 6 bases. The CDR3 spells CASSFEVQPQHF. For the CDR3, the DNA is TGTGCCAGCAGTTTCGAGGTTCAGCCCCAGCATTTT.

This chain uses TRBV27 with TRBJ2-1, with D perhaps matching TRBD1 (6 bases). Trimming pared 2 bases from V and 4 bases from J, leaving 12 bases between. Germline V gene sequence: CDR1 MNHEY, CDR2 SMNVEV (reference sequence). The CDR3 length is 15 residues. The CDR3: CASSLGGPLYNEQFF. In nucleotides, the CDR3 is TGTGCCAGCAGTTTAGGGGGCCCTCTATACAATGAGCAGTTCTTC.

The rearrangement links TRBV30 to TRBJ2-1; D is undetermined. Between the trimmed V and J ends, which lost 3 bases and 7 bases, there was a span of 7 bases. There are 11 residues in the CDR3. Germline assignment: CDR1 GTSNPN and CDR2 SVGIG (reference sequence). The CDR3 region is CAWRLGNEQFF. The CDR3 DNA is TGTGCCTGGAGGTTAGGGAATGAGCAGTTCTTC.

CDR3 bases: TGTGCCAGTAGTACCCGAGTCCGGGGACGTGGAAACACCATATATTTT. It translates to CASSTRVRGRGNTIYF. The chain carries TRBV19 and TRBJ1-3, with D possibly matching TRBD1 (5 bases). The V and J ends lost 4 bases and 3 bases respectively, with 16 bases between them. The CDR3 loop spans 16 amino acids. Germline lookup yields CDR1 LNHDA and CDR2 SQIVND (reference sequence).

The chain couples TRBV10-3 to TRBJ2-7, with D unresolved. Looked up from germline, CDR1 is ENHRY and CDR2 is SYGVKD. The CDR3 sequence is 12 residues long. Trimming took off 11 bases at V and 1 base at J, with 12 bases between the two ends. The chain's CDR3 is CAAGWASYEQYF. CDR3 nucleotides: TGTGCCGCCGGTTGGGCGTCCTACGAGCAGTACTTC.

The chain joins TRBV5-6 to TRBJ1-5, with D perhaps TRBD1 (5 bases). Trimming cost V 7 bases and J 6 bases, with 11 bases left between them. CDR1 and CDR2 from the germline V gene are SGHDT and YYEEEE. This CDR3 has 12 residues. The CDR3, as DNA: TGTGCCAGCGGGACCCACGGTCAGCCCCAGCATTTT. It specifies CASGTHGQPQHF.